The T cell receptor beta chain under discussion was sequenced for a study of cytomegalovirus exposure and HLA in healthy donors. Only a few counts were recorded for this clone. PCR primers comprised 60 Vbeta and 13 Jbeta primers. In the original workflow: Counted up in a later analysis, unique TCR beta chains came to 65 million to 80 million, with about 9.9 million shared. The assay was immunoSEQ multiplex PCR, and TCRdb's table has in-frame clones only and misses some. For V, J and clone size, that table is used; D and trimming come from the DNA. Of 65,000 or so clones in the sample, 77% were seen once. The material sequenced was PBMCs. The receptor comes from a middle-aged woman in good health and CMV-seropositive.

The CDR3 region is CASSALWAEQYF. The CDR3 bases are TGTGCCAGCAGCGCCCTATGGGCAGAGCAGTACTTC. The chain employs TRBV2 and TRBJ2-7; D uncertain. The germline V gene encodes CDR1 SNHLY and CDR2 FYNNEI. CDR3 length: 12 residues. Trimming removed 6 bases at V and 7 bases at J, with 13 bases between.